The clone carrying this TCR beta chain was observed once. Clones were read by immunoSEQ multiplex PCR, and TCRdb kept only the in-frame ones, dropping some. The sample has tens of thousands of clones, 84% seen once; the top ten hold 0.78%. Germline V gene lookup returns CDR1 SGDLS and CDR2 YYNGEE. V lost 3 bases to trimming and J lost 4 bases; unmatched junction nucleotides: 7. The CDR3 is made up of 15 amino acids. These data come from a study of OX40 agonist ivuxolimab in advanced cancers. This sample comprised CD4+ or CD8+ T cells sorted from blood, obtained in a trial of the OX40 agonist ivuxolimab. The chain joins TRBV9 to TRBJ2-5; 9 bases agree with TRBD1. The origin of this receptor is an adult with an advanced solid tumor such as melanoma, head and neck, liver or kidney cancer. CDR3 residues: CASSARDRVRETQYF. CDR3 DNA: TGTGCCAGCAGCGCCAGGGACAGGGTAAGAGAGACCCAGTACTTC.